This T cell receptor beta chain was recorded in a study of PD-1 blockade in classical Hodgkin lymphoma. Some clones are missing from TCRdb's copy, which holds only in-frame ones; the method was immunoSEQ multiplex PCR. The sample shows about 22,000 clones, 72% of them seen only once. CDR3 size: 15 residues. The germline gives CDR1 SGHAT, CDR2 FQNNGV. Trimming took 1 base from V and 4 from J; bases not matched to a gene: 5. Time point noted: cycle 4 day 1 (C4D1), after less than 7 weeks of nivolumab. Each and every patient relapsed after autologous stem cell transplantation, and patients got differing brentuximab vedotin exposure. The study purified CD4+ T cells from thawed PBMCs using magnetic negative selection.

The sequence was obtained from a human donor with classical Hodgkin lymphoma. The source was CD4+ T cells from blood, collected before the fourth cycle of nivolumab. V gene TRBV11-2 combines with J gene TRBJ2-5; 8 bases align to TRBD2. CDR3 sequence: CASSLGPTSGETQYF. CDR3 coding DNA: TGTGCCAGCAGCTTAGGCCCCACTAGCGGAGAGACCCAGTACTTC.